This T cell receptor beta chain was retrieved from a study of control samples from healthy donors and cancer patients. The CDR3 loop spans 14 amino acids. Germline CDR1 LGHNT, CDR2 FRNRAP. Germline trimming cut 6 bases from V and 6 bases from J; bases unmatched to any gene: 8. Libraries were prepared by immunoSEQ multiplex PCR; TCRdb keeps only in-frame clonotypes and omits some of them. The table includes 190,000 or so clones, about 93% detected once. Sequenced input: blood. This sequence joins TRBV12-5 and TRBJ2-3; 8 bases are a match to TRBD2. The receptor's source is a man between 18 and 29 years old in good health. In DNA form, the CDR3 reads TGTGCTAGTGGCCCCGGGGGGGGTGTCGATACGCAGTATTTT. It encodes CASGPGGGVDTQYF. Using reference TRBV12-5 and TRBJ2-3 for the parts outside the CDR3, the full variable domain is DARVTQTPRHKVTEMGQEVTMRCQPILGHNTVFWYRQTMMQGLELLAYFRNRAPLDDSGMPKDRFSAEMPDATLATLKIQPSEPRDSAVYFCASGPGGGVDTQYFGPGTRLTVL.